This T cell receptor (beta chain) derives from a study of shared T cell receptors in the human thymus. The V and J ends lost 0 bases and 0 bases, in that order; junction bases with no gene match: 6. The CDR3 is 17 amino acids. Germline V gives CDR1 SGHTA, CDR2 FQGTGA. Clones were read by immunoSEQ multiplex PCR, and TCRdb kept only the in-frame ones, dropping some. Among 500,000 to 850,000 clones, around 87% were seen once, and the ten largest hold approximately 0.0097%. This same sample was also taken into another study, of human thymus T cells. That paper states: Infants, healthy and Finnish, who were having corrective surgery for congenital heart defects served as donors. In corrective heart surgery, resections were taken, and these provided the thymus tissue. Thymic and blood repertoires appeared to carry a bias in their V and J gene usage. Overlap was high between thymic repertoires from unrelated individuals, as reported in related research.

The sample comprised thymocytes. The clonotype was recovered from a boy younger than two with a congenital heart defect. The chain joins TRBV7-3 to TRBJ1-1; 8 bases align to TRBD1. This CDR3 reads CASSLTAGGGMNTEAFF. Here the CDR3 DNA reads TGTGCCAGCAGCTTAACGGCAGGGGGCGGCATGAACACTGAAGCTTTCTTT.